This T cell receptor (beta chain) was observed in a study of T cell responses to AZD1222 COVID-19 vaccine. Profiling relied on immunoSEQ multiplex PCR, and the TCRdb table lists in-frame clones only, not all of them. The data contain about 150,000 clones, more than 85% of them singletons. The CDR3 sequence is 22 residues long. After removal of 4 bases from V and 1 base from J, the junction contained 22 bases not matched to a gene. Looked up from germline, CDR1 is SGHRS and CDR2 is YFSETQ. This clonotype was sampled from an adult in good health. This rearrangement joins TRBV5-1 to TRBJ1-4; 10 bases are a match to TRBD1. The source was peripheral blood, collected on day 0 of AZD1222 vaccination. The CDR3 loop reads CASSNRDRGWVGVLGTNEKLFF. In nucleotides, the CDR3 is TGCGCCAGCAGCAACCGGGACAGGGGATGGGTCGGAGTCTTGGGAACTAATGAAAAACTGTTTTTT.